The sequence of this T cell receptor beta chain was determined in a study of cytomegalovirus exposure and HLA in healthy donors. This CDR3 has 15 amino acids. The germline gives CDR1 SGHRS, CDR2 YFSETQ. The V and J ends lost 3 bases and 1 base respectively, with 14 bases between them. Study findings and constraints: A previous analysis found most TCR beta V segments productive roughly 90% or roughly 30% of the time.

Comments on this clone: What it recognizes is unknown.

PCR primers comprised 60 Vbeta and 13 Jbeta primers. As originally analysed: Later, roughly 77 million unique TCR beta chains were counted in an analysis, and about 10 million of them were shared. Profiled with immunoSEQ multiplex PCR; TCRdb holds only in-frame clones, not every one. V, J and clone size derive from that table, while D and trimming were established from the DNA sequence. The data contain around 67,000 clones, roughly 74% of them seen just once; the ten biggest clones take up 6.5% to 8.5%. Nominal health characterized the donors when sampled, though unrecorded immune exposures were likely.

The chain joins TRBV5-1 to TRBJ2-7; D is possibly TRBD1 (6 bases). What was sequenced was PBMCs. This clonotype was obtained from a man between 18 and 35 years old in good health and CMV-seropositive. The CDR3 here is CASSSQGPFSYEQYF. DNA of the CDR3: TGCGCCAGCAGCTCACAGGGCCCCTTTTCCTACGAGCAGTACTTC.